This T cell receptor (beta chain) was retrieved from a study of blood T cell repertoires in COVID-19. Measured with immunoSEQ multiplex PCR; TCRdb has only the in-frame clones, and not every one. Of 250,000 or so clones listed, around 93% are singletons. Exposed participants came across a COVID-19 case within 2 weeks before study entry. Germline assignment: CDR1 MNHEY and CDR2 SMNVEV (reference sequence). The CDR3 totals 17 residues. Trimming cost V 5 bases and J 5 bases; bases outside gene matches: 15. This chain connects TRBV27 to TRBJ2-1; TRBD2 aligns across 7 bases. The sequenced material came from PBMCs or T cells enriched from blood (not recorded which). This TCR was sampled from a man in his forties who had been exposed to COVID-19. CDR3 DNA sequence: TGTGCCAGCAGTCAATACGGGGCGAGAGGGACTAACAATGAGCAGTTCTTC. It translates to CASSQYGARGTNNEQFF.